The TCR beta chain under discussion was sequenced for a study of T cells after yellow fever vaccination. A single record per CDR3 protein comes from TCRdb applying MiXCR to the 5' RACE reads. This table has 150,000 to 200,000 distinct CDR3 sequences, 7% to 10% appearing once. Per germline, CDR1 SGHRS and CDR2 YFSETQ. With 3 bases removed from V and 5 bases from J, the gap between germline ends came to 14 bases. The CDR3 contains 14 residues. Study results and limitations: Although the secondary response was weaker, it peaked faster, at day 5 versus 15.

Notes on this clonotype: Its antigen is not identified.

The rearrangement joins TRBV5-1 to TRBJ1-1; possibly TRBD1 for D (6 bases). The sequencing used CD8+ T cells sorted from PBMCs, collected 45 days after the yellow fever booster vaccination. The clonotype comes from a man between 18 and 29 years old who received the YFV17D yellow fever vaccine. The CDR3 loop reads CASSWFGRGTEAFF. CDR3 bases: TGCGCCAGCAGCTGGTTTGGCAGGGGTACTGAAGCTTTCTTT.